Shown below are 24 T cell receptor beta chains from a single sample sequenced in a study of graft-versus-host responses after intestinal transplantation. These receptors are not linked to any known antigen. Profiled with immunoSEQ multiplex PCR; TCRdb holds only in-frame clones, not every one. The profile covers roughly 85,000 clones, with approximately 90% appearing a single time and 7.6% taken by the ten largest. This specimen consisted of unstimulated CD8+ T cells sorted from spleen or lymph node cells, obtained before transplant. These receptors all stem from a human donor who was the organ donor for an intestinal transplant.

The chain couples TRBV5-6 to TRBJ2-3; TRBD2 matches at 13 bases. The CDR3 length is 15 residues. Germline V lookup: CDR1 SGHDT, CDR2 YYEEEE. Trimming cost V 3 bases and J 5 bases; bases outside gene matches: 3. The CDR3 coding sequence is TGTGCCAGCAGCTGGGGACTAGCGGGGCTAGATACGCAGTATTTT. Translated: CASSWGLAGLDTQYF.

The V gene is TRBV19, the J gene TRBJ1-2; weak D call: TRBD1 (6 bases). The germline gives CDR1 LNHDA, CDR2 SQIVND (reference sequence). The CDR3 has 16 amino acids. The ends were cut back, 4 bases at V and 0 bases at J, with 15 bases in the middle. CDR3 protein: CASSTGMTGPNYGYTF. Written as DNA, the CDR3 is TGTGCCAGTAGTACAGGCATGACAGGCCCTAACTATGGCTACACCTTC.

The chain recombines TRBV2 with TRBJ2-1; 12 nucleotides match TRBD2. V shed 6 bases, J shed 6 bases, and the junction held 6 bases outside the gene matches. The CDR3 has 15 residues. Germline V gene lookup returns CDR1 SNHLY and CDR2 FYNNEI. Here the CDR3 DNA reads TGTGCCAGCAGGGAACTAGCGGGGGGCCCCAATGAGCAGTTCTTC. The encoded protein is CASRELAGGPNEQFF.

The V call is TRBV7-9, the J call TRBJ2-3; possible D gene TRBD2, 6 bases. Germline V gene data show CDR1 as SEHNR and CDR2 as FQNEAQ (reference sequence). Trimming shortened V by 1 base and J by 3 bases, and 14 bases separated the two germline ends. There are 16 residues in the CDR3. The CDR3 sequence: CASSLGMGTLTDTQYF. CDR3 nucleotides: TGTGCCAGCAGCTTAGGCATGGGGACTTTGACAGATACGCAGTATTTT.

The DNA of the CDR3 is TGTGCCTGGAGTGTACATAGCAATCAGCCCCAGCATTTT. It codes for CAWSVHSNQPQHF. The chain couples TRBV30 to TRBJ1-5; D not certain. CDR1 and CDR2 (germline): GTSNPN, SVGIG (reference sequence). Trimming removed 0 bases from V and 0 bases from J, with 3 bases in between. The CDR3 runs 13 residues.

The V call is TRBV5-1, the J call TRBJ2-1; D remains ambiguous. Per the germline V gene, CDR1 is SGHRS and CDR2 is YFSETQ. This CDR3 has 15 amino acids. Trimming removed 2 bases at V and 4 bases at J, with 13 bases between. DNA of the CDR3: TGCGCCAGCAGCTTTTGGTTGCCCCCTTACAATGAGCAGTTCTTC. It encodes CASSFWLPPYNEQFF.

This clone was recorded once. J is TRBJ2-3 and V is TRBV5-6; a weak D match, TRBD2 (6 bases). The CDR3 extends over 17 amino acids. Deletions cut 7 bases from V and 2 bases from J, with 23 bases between. Germline-derived CDR1 and CDR2 are SGHDT and YYEEEE. In DNA form, the CDR3 reads TGTGCCAGCGGGGGGTGGGCAGGACCCTATTCCACAGATACGCAGTATTTT. It yields the protein CASGGWAGPYSTDTQYF.

The rearrangement links TRBV18 to TRBJ1-2; a possible D gene is TRBD1 (5 bases). The CDR3 runs to 15 residues. Trimming removed 1 base at V and 0 bases at J, with 9 bases between. Germline V gene sequence: CDR1 KGHSH, CDR2 LQKENI. CDR3 sequence: CASSPQRGANYGYTF. The CDR3 nucleotides read TGTGCCAGCTCACCACAAAGAGGGGCTAACTATGGCTACACCTTC. Using reference TRBV18 and TRBJ1-2 for the parts outside the CDR3, the full variable domain is NAGVMQNPRHLVRRRGQEARLRCSPMKGHSHVYWYRQLPEEGLKFMVYLQKENIIDESGMPKERFSAEFPKEGPSILRIQQVVRGDSAAYFCASSPQRGANYGYTFGSGTRLTVV.

This clone was observed a handful of times. The chain couples TRBV4-1 to TRBJ1-1, with 11 bases that match TRBD1. With V trimmed by 3 bases and J by 1 base, 4 bases remained unmatched. Germline loops: CDR1 MGHRA, CDR2 YSYEKL. The CDR3 is 16 residues long. The CDR3 bases are TGCGCCAGCAGCCATAGAGGACAGGGGGCGAACACTGAAGCTTTCTTT. This sequence encodes CASSHRGQGANTEAFF.

The V gene is TRBV6-5, the J gene TRBJ1-1; 7 bases agree with TRBD1. After removal of 6 bases from V and 5 bases from J, the junction contained 6 bases not matched to a gene. This CDR3 contains 13 residues. Per germline, CDR1 MNHEY and CDR2 SVGAGI. The CDR3 DNA sequence: TGTGCCAGCAGCCACTCGACAGGGACTGAAGCTTTCTTT. This sequence encodes CASSHSTGTEAFF.

The chain has TRBV6-5 and TRBJ2-7, with D maybe TRBD1 (6 bases). The CDR3 length is 14 residues. The V and J ends lost 5 bases and 0 bases respectively, with 11 bases between them. From germline, CDR1 is MNHEY and CDR2 SVGAGI. CDR3 DNA sequence: TGTGCCAGCAGTGAACCGGGACACTCCTACGAGCAGTACTTC. Translated: CASSEPGHSYEQYF.

This chain connects TRBV27 to TRBJ2-1, with 7 positions matching TRBD2. The CDR3 has 18 amino acids. Germline V lookup: CDR1 MNHEY, CDR2 SMNVEV (reference sequence). The V and J ends lost 5 bases and 8 bases, in that order; junction bases with no gene match: 21. Here the CDR3 reads CASSTMGTWAGVKDEQFF. The DNA of the CDR3 is TGTGCCAGCAGTACCATGGGGACTTGGGCGGGAGTAAAGGATGAGCAGTTCTTC.

The chain carries TRBV6-1 and TRBJ1-1, with no clear D. CDR1 and CDR2 (germline): MNHNS, SASEGT. The CDR3 contains 11 residues. The V end was cut by 10 bases, the J end by 3 bases, with 9 bases between. The CDR3 region has the DNA TGTGCCATCGTGGGTTACACTGAAGCTTTCTTT. Amino acid sequence: CAIVGYTEAFF.

The chain combines TRBV6-4 with TRBJ2-6; 7 bases match TRBD1. Trimming cost V 5 bases and J 0 bases; bases outside gene matches: 7. Germline values: CDR1 MRHNA, CDR2 SNTAGT. This CDR3 is 17 amino acids long. CDR3 nucleotides: TGTGCCAGCAGTTCAGACAGGGCCAGCTCTGGGGCCAACGTCCTGACTTTC. Translated: CASSSDRASSGANVLTF.

In its sample, this clone was seen once. CDR3 DNA sequence: TGTGCCAGCAGCCAAGATTCCCTTCATGTGGTTCGGGATTCACCCCTCCACTTT. Translated: CASSQDSLHVVRDSPLHF. The chain links TRBV4-2 to TRBJ1-6; no clear D. The CDR3 is made up of 18 amino acids. The V and J ends lost 0 bases and 8 bases respectively, with 20 bases between them. CDR1 and CDR2 (germline): LGHNA, YNFKEQ.

The gene calls are TRBV4-1 and TRBJ1-2; 8 bases are a match to TRBD1. CDR1 MGHRA and CDR2 YSYEKL come from the germline V gene. The J segment lost 7 bases and the V segment lost 0 bases, leaving 4 bases of the junction unmatched. The CDR3 spans 14 residues. The CDR3 loop is CASSQESRGPGYTF. Written as DNA, the CDR3 is TGCGCCAGCAGCCAAGAAAGCAGGGGGCCTGGCTACACCTTC.

The chain uses TRBV20-1 and TRBJ2-1; D ambiguous. The germline CDR1 and CDR2 sequences are DFQATT and SNEGSKA (reference sequence). The length of the CDR3 is 11 residues. The CDR3 here is CSTTSYNEQFF. The CDR3 DNA reads as TGCAGCACTACGTCCTACAATGAGCAGTTCTTC.

The chain couples TRBV11-1 to TRBJ1-1, with D uncertain. The germline V and J ends were trimmed by 5 bases and 0 bases, with 13 bases remaining between them. Germline V gene lookup returns CDR1 SGHAT and CDR2 FQDESV (reference sequence). The CDR3 spans 15 residues. As DNA, the CDR3 is TGTGCCAGCAGCGTCCGAGGGTTCATGAACACTGAAGCTTTCTTT. Protein product: CASSVRGFMNTEAFF.

This clone has just one count. The V gene is TRBV10-3, the J gene TRBJ2-1; D call uncertain. V dropped 6 bases and J dropped 4 bases, with 4 bases sitting between them. This CDR3 region has 11 residues. Germline values: CDR1 ENHRY, CDR2 SYGVKD. In DNA, the CDR3 is TGTGCCATCAGGGTATACAATGAGCAGTTCTTC. As protein: CAIRVYNEQFF.

V and J are TRBV29-1 and TRBJ1-1; no firm D call. Germline V gives CDR1 SQVTM, CDR2 ANQGSEA. This CDR3 has 8 residues. V was trimmed by 8 bases and J by 11 bases, leaving 9 bases between them. Written as DNA, the CDR3 is TGCAGCACTGGAATGGCTTTCTTT. This encodes CSTGMAFF.

The chain employs TRBV7-6 and TRBJ2-1; D possibly corresponds to TRBD1 (5 bases). In germline, CDR1 is SGHVS, CDR2 FNYEAQ. The CDR3 contains 16 residues. Trimming left V 4 bases short and J 0 bases short, with 13 bases between. CDR3 nucleotides: TGTGCCAGCAGCTCCGTGACAGACAGCTCCTACAATGAGCAGTTCTTC. Translated, it gives CASSSVTDSSYNEQFF.

V and J are TRBV14 and TRBJ1-1, with a weak D call TRBD1 (6 bases). The CDR3 spans 16 residues. Germline-derived CDR1 and CDR2 are SGHDN and FVKESK. Trimming removed 0 bases from V and 6 bases from J, with 17 bases in between. This CDR3 is CASSQDVGGGTSEAFF. Written as DNA, the CDR3 is TGTGCCAGCAGCCAAGATGTGGGAGGGGGGACCTCTGAAGCTTTCTTT. The entire variable domain, with the rest obtained from reference TRBV14 and TRBJ1-1, is as follows: EAGVTQFPSHSVIEKGQTVTLRCDPISGHDNLYWYRRVMGKEIKFLLHFVKESKQDESGMPNNRFLAERTGGTYSTLKVQPAELEDSGVYFCASSQDVGGGTSEAFFGQGTRLTVV.

The chain carries TRBV29-1 and TRBJ2-1; 9 positions match TRBD2. CDR3 length: 14 amino acids. Trimming took 7 bases from V and 4 from J; bases not matched to a gene: 8. Germline loops: CDR1 SQVTM, CDR2 ANQGSEA. CDR3 DNA sequence: TGCAGCGCCAAAGTAGCGGGGGTATACAATGAGCAGTTCTTC. This encodes CSAKVAGVYNEQFF.

This clone was recorded once. In DNA, the CDR3 is TGTGCCAGCAGCTCACGGACTAGCGGGAGGAACAATGAGCAGTTCTTC. Residues: CASSSRTSGRNNEQFF. The rearrangement joins TRBV9 to TRBJ2-1; 14 bases are a match to TRBD2. The length of the CDR3 is 16 residues. The V and J ends lost 4 bases and 5 bases, in that order; junction bases with no gene match: 5. CDR1 is SGDLS, CDR2 YYNGEE, per germline.